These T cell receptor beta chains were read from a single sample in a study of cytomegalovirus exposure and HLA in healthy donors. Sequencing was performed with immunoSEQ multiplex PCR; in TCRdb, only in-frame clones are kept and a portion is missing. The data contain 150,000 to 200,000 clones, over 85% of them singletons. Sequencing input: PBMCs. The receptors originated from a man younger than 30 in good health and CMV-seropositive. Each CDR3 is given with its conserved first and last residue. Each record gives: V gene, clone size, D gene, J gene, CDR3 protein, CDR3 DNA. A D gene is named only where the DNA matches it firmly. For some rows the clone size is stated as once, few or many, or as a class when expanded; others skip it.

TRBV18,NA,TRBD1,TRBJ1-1,CASSMTGTYTEAFF,TGTGCCAGCTCCATGACAGGGACTTACACTGAAGCTTTCTTT
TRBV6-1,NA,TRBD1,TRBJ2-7,CASTGTGRAEQYF,TGTGCCAGTACCGGGACAGGGAGGGCGGAGCAGTACTTC
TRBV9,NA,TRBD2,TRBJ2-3,CASSRTSGTTDTQYF,TGTGCCAGCTCCCGGACTAGCGGGACCACAGATACGCAGTATTTT
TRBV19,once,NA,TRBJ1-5,CASSMGQIGQPQHF,TGTGCCAGTAGTATGGGACAAATCGGTCAGCCCCAGCATTTT
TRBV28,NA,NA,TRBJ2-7,CASSPKGRLFYEQYF,TGTGCCAGCAGCCCGAAGGGGCGATTATTCTACGAGCAGTACTTC
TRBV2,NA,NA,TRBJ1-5,CASETIQGNQPQHF,TGTGCCAGCGAGACGATACAGGGCAATCAGCCCCAGCATTTT
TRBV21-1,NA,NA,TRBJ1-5,CASSTNPRGRSNQPQHF,TGTGCCAGCAGCACCAACCCCAGGGGACGTAGCAATCAGCCCCAGCATTTT
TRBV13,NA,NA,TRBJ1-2,CASSSTGQLNYGYTF,TGTGCCAGCAGCTCGACGGGACAACTAAACTATGGCTACACCTTC
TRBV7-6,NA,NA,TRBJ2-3,CASSLPDRYESTDTQYF,TGTGCCAGCAGCTTACCCGACAGGTATGAGAGCACAGATACGCAGTATTTT
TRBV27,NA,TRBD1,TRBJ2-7,CASSNRGGPVEQYF,TGTGCCAGCAGTAACAGGGGTGGGCCGGTCGAGCAGTACTTC
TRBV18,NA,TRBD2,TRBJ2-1,CASSPGTAGYNEQFF,TGTGCCAGCTCACCAGGCACAGCGGGGTACAATGAGCAGTTCTTC
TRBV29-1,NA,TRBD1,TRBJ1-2,CSAGTGHGYTF,TGCAGCGCGGGGACAGGTCATGGCTACACCTTC
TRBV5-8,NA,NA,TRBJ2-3,CASSPGHSSTDTQYF,TGTGCCAGCAGCCCCGGTCATTCGAGCACAGATACGCAGTATTTT
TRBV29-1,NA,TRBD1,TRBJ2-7,CSVPKGTGIGYEQYF,TGCAGCGTCCCGAAAGGGACAGGGATCGGCTACGAGCAGTACTTC
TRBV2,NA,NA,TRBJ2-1,CASRVAARPNEQFF,TGTGCCAGCAGGGTAGCGGCCCGGCCTAATGAGCAGTTCTTC
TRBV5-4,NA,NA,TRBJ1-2,CASSLVAQGGDYGYTF,TGTGCCAGCAGCTTGGTAGCCCAGGGTGGGGACTATGGCTACACCTTC
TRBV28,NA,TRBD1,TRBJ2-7,CASSLTGTGSYEQYF,TGTGCCAGCAGTTTGACCGGGACAGGGTCCTACGAGCAGTACTTC
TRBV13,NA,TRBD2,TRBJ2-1,CASSSREGHNEQFF,TGTGCCAGCAGCTCCAGGGAGGGACACAATGAGCAGTTCTTC
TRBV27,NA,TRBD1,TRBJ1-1,CASSDRGQGTEAFF,TGTGCCAGCAGCGACAGGGGCCAGGGCACTGAAGCTTTCTTT
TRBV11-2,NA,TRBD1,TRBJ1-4,CASSLGQGGGVNEKLFF,TGTGCCAGCAGCTTAGGTCAAGGGGGCGGGGTGAATGAAAAACTGTTTTTT
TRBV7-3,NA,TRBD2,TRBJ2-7,CASSPHRLAGEPEQYF,TGTGCCAGCAGCCCGCACCGACTAGCGGGAGAACCAGAGCAGTACTTC
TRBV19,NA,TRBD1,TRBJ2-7,CASSPKGTAYEQYF,TGTGCCAGTAGTCCGAAGGGGACAGCCTACGAGCAGTACTTC
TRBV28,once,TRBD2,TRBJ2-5,CASGRAQETQYF,TGTGCCAGCGGGAGGGCCCAAGAGACCCAGTACTTC
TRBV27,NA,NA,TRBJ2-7,CASSLDRPGSYEQYF,TGTGCCAGCAGTTTAGACCGGCCAGGTAGCTACGAGCAGTACTTC
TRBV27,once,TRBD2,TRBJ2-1,CASSLYASGNNEQFF,TGTGCCAGCAGTTTATACGCTAGCGGGAACAATGAGCAGTTCTTC
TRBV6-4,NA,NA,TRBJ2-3,CASSEGSSKTDTQYF,TGTGCCAGCAGTGAGGGGAGTTCTAAAACAGATACGCAGTATTTT
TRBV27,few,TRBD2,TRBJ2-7,CASSLAGAHYEQYF,TGTGCCAGCAGTTTAGCGGGAGCCCACTACGAGCAGTACTTC
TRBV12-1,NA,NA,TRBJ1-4,CASSTQEQDSKGDEKLFF,TGTGCCAGCAGCACCCAGGAGCAAGACAGTAAAGGGGATGAAAAACTGTTTTTT
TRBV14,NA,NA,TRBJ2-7,CASSQVNRDEQYF,TGTGCTAGCAGCCAAGTAAACAGGGACGAGCAGTACTTC
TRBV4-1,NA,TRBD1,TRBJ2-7,CASSQGQGIYEQYF,TGCGCCAGCAGCCAGGGACAGGGGATCTACGAGCAGTACTTC
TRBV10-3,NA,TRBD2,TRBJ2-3,CAIRQTSGREESTDTQYF,TGTGCCATCAGGCAGACTAGCGGGAGGGAAGAGAGCACAGATACGCAGTATTTT
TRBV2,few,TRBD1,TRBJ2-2,CASRDGTGGTGELFF,TGTGCCAGCAGGGATGGGACAGGGGGCACCGGGGAGCTGTTTTTT
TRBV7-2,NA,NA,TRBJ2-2,CASSFLLSGPGELFF,TGTGCCAGCAGCTTTTTGCTATCAGGCCCCGGGGAGCTGTTTTTT
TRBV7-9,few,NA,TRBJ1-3,CASSGRTANSGNTIYF,TGTGCCAGCAGCGGGCGGACAGCAAACTCTGGAAACACCATATATTTT
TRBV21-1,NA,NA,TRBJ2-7,CASSPLGELSSYEQYF,TGTGCCAGCAGCCCACTTGGGGAGCTCTCATCCTACGAGCAGTACTTC
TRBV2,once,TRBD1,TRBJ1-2,CASSTSRFQGDHYGYTF,TGTGCCAGCAGTACCTCGCGTTTCCAGGGGGATCACTATGGCTACACCTTC
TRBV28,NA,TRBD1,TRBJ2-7,CATTTGGTYEQYF,TGTGCCACGACGACAGGGGGAACCTACGAGCAGTACTTC
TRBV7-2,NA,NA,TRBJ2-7,CASSADYEQYF,TGTGCCAGCAGCGCGGACTACGAGCAGTACTTC
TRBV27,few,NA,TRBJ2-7,CASSVLSSYEQYF,TGTGCCAGCAGTGTTCTGAGCTCCTACGAGCAGTACTTC
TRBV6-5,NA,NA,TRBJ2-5,CASSWRTGQETQYF,TGTGCCAGCAGTTGGAGAACAGGTCAAGAGACCCAGTACTTC
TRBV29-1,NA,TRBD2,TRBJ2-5,CSVVLAGDNQETQYF,TGCAGCGTTGTGCTAGCGGGAGACAACCAAGAGACCCAGTACTTC
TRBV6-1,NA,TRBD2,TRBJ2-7,CASLAGGDEQYF,TGTGCCAGCCTAGCGGGAGGTGACGAGCAGTACTTC
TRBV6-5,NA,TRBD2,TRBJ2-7,CASSYGGSSLEQYF,TGTGCCAGCAGTTATGGCGGGAGCTCCCTCGAGCAGTACTTC
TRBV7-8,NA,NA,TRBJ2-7,CASSPTDSYEQYF,TGTGCCAGCAGCCCAACAGATTCCTACGAGCAGTACTTC